A single sample is the source of the 9 T cell receptor beta chains below, sequenced in a study of blood T cell repertoires in COVID-19. Profiled with immunoSEQ multiplex PCR; TCRdb holds only in-frame clones, not every one. The data show about 99,000 clones, 84% seen once. The specimen sequenced was peripheral blood. The origin of the receptors is an older man with active or convalescent COVID-19.

The chain joins TRBV15 to TRBJ1-1; unclear D gene. Trimming cost V 0 bases and J 1 base, with 6 bases left between them. The CDR3 is made up of 14 amino acids. CDR1 is LNHNV and CDR2 is YYDKDF in the germline V gene (reference sequence). The CDR3 region is CATSREHKNTEAFF. Here the CDR3 DNA reads TGTGCCACCAGCAGAGAACACAAGAACACTGAAGCTTTCTTT. Variable domain in full (rest from reference TRBV15 and TRBJ1-1): DAMVIQNPRYQVTQFGKPVTLSCSQTLNHNVMYWYQQKSSQAPKLLFHYYDKDFNNEADTPDNFQSRRPNTSFCFLDIRSPGLGDTAMYLCATSREHKNTEAFFGQGTRLTVV.

The CDR3 DNA reads as TGTGCCAGCAGCCACCATTTGGAGCGACAGCCCCAGCATTTT. Translating gives CASSHHLERQPQHF. V is TRBV7-9 and J is TRBJ1-5; D is ambiguous. V gave up 5 bases and J gave up 7 bases, with 15 bases separating them. CDR3 length equals 14 residues. From germline, CDR1 is SEHNR and CDR2 FQNEAQ (reference sequence).

This clone was found once. DNA for the CDR3: TGTGCCAGCTCACCCGTGGCAGGGGCAGGAGAGACCCAGTACTTC. Translating it yields CASSPVAGAGETQYF. This chain connects TRBV18 to TRBJ2-5, with a weak D call TRBD1 (6 bases). The CDR3 has 15 residues. Looked up from germline, CDR1 is KGHSH and CDR2 is LQKENI. The ends were cut back, 3 bases at V and 4 bases at J, with 15 bases in the middle.

This clone was detected only once. The genes are TRBV28 and TRBJ2-3, with a possible D match to TRBD2 (5 bases). The CDR3 runs to 14 residues. Deletions cut 10 bases from V and 5 bases from J, with 19 bases between. CDR1 MDHEN and CDR2 SYDVKM come from the germline V gene. The CDR3 DNA reads as TGTGCCACCGGCGGGCAGTCTTTTAAAGATACGCAGTATTTT. This gives the protein CATGGQSFKDTQYF.

The V call is TRBV6-1, the J call TRBJ2-7, with D possibly being TRBD2 (6 bases). V dropped 1 base and J dropped 2 bases, with 12 bases sitting between them. Germline V gives CDR1 MNHNS, CDR2 SASEGT. The CDR3 contains 15 residues. CDR3 bases: TGTGCCAGCAGTGAAGGGAGGGACTCCGCCTACGAGCAGTACTTC. Translation: CASSEGRDSAYEQYF.

This chain links TRBV14 with TRBJ2-7; maybe TRBD1 (6 bases). CDR1 is SGHDN and CDR2 is FVKESK in the germline V gene. Trimming cost V 1 base and J 3 bases, with 16 bases left between them. The CDR3 has 16 residues. CDR3 sequence reads: CASSQGRGRQNYEQYF. CDR3 DNA sequence: TGTGCCAGCAGCCAAGGTAGGGGGAGACAGAACTACGAGCAGTACTTC.

This chain connects TRBV15 to TRBJ2-7; D gene uncertain. Trimming cost V 0 bases and J 6 bases, with 9 bases left between them. The CDR3 has 13 residues. Germline-derived CDR1 and CDR2 are LNHNV and YYDKDF (reference sequence). CDR3 in DNA: TGTGCCACCAGCAGAGATCTCCTCCCCGAGCAGTACTTC. Its translation is CATSRDLLPEQYF.

This chain connects TRBV7-2 to TRBJ1-4; 10 nucleotides agree with TRBD1. The CDR3 spans 14 residues. The J segment lost 6 bases and the V segment lost 7 bases, leaving 5 bases of the junction unmatched. The germline V gene has CDR1 SGHTA and CDR2 FQGNSA. The CDR3: CASKSGTGDEKLFF. The CDR3 bases are TGTGCCAGCAAATCCGGGACAGGGGATGAAAAACTGTTTTTT. Combining the CDR3 with reference TRBV7-2 and TRBJ1-4 gives the whole variable domain GAGVSQSPSNKVTEKGKDVELRCDPISGHTALYWYRQSLGQGLEFLIYFQGNSAPDKSGLPSDRFSAERTGGSVSTLTIQRTQQEDSAVYLCASKSGTGDEKLFFGSGTQLSVL.

The chain carries TRBV4-1 and TRBJ1-2, with 8 bases lining up with TRBD1. V was clipped by 1 base and J by 1 base; unmatched bases: 11. The germline V gene has CDR1 MGHRA and CDR2 YSYEKL. This CDR3 is 18 amino acids long. The CDR3 here is CASSQGTGGTYNNYGYTF. The DNA of the CDR3 is TGCGCCAGCAGCCAAGGAACAGGGGGGACCTATAATAACTATGGCTACACCTTC.